Presented here are 10 T cell receptor beta chains from one specimen sequenced in a study of OX40 agonist ivuxolimab in advanced cancers. The library was produced with the immunoSEQ multiplex PCR assay. In TCRdb, the immuneACCESS table is reduced to in-frame sequences with V and J assigned. These tables do not hold every clone; where another copy was compared, an unresolved V gene accounts for under half, and the others remain unexplained. The sample table lists tens of thousands of clones, about 88% of them with a count of one. The top ten constitute roughly 0.66% of the sample. The sample in question was CD4+ or CD8+ T cells sorted from blood, obtained in a trial of the OX40 agonist ivuxolimab. These receptors came from an adult with an advanced solid tumor such as melanoma, head and neck, liver or kidney cancer.

For the CDR3, the DNA is TGTGCCAGCAGCCGTTTTAGGGTTGGAACCGGGGAGCTGTTTTTT. This translates into CASSRFRVGTGELFF. The rearrangement uses TRBV11-3 and TRBJ2-2; D is undetermined. The V gene lost 5 bases and the J gene lost 5 bases, with 15 bases spanning the gap. Germline CDR1 SGHNT, CDR2 YENEEA. The CDR3 totals 15 residues.

The V and J genes are TRBV19 and TRBJ1-5; TRBD1 matches 7 bases. Germline assignment: CDR1 LNHDA and CDR2 SQIVND (reference sequence). This CDR3 spans 17 amino acids. V was pared by 4 bases and J by 1 base, with 10 bases of the junction left unmatched. The CDR3: CASSNYRGVHSNQPQHF. Here the CDR3 DNA reads TGTGCCAGTAGTAACTACAGGGGTGTCCACAGCAATCAGCCCCAGCATTTT.

Remarks on this clone: Other DNA sequences of this sample code for an identical CDR3. The rearrangement uses TRBV30 and TRBJ1-5; D unclear. Germline CDR1 reads GTSNPN; CDR2 reads SVGIG (reference sequence). Trimming cost V 1 base and J 6 bases, with 7 bases left between them. CDR3 length: 12 amino acids. CDR3 in DNA: TGTGCCTGGAGTGGGCGCGCTCAGCCCCAGCATTTT. Residues: CAWSGRAQPQHF.

This chain connects TRBV6-6 to TRBJ2-7; the D gene is possibly TRBD1 (5 bases). Trimming shortened V by 5 bases and J by 2 bases, and 7 bases separated the two germline ends. The CDR3 runs 12 residues. Per the germline V gene, CDR1 is MNHNY and CDR2 is SVGAGI (reference sequence). The CDR3 loop is CASSRQTYEQYF. DNA for the CDR3: TGTGCCAGCAGTAGACAGACCTACGAGCAGTACTTC.

This clone was seen a single time. This chain joins TRBV5-5 and TRBJ2-7, with 9 bases aligning to TRBD2. The CDR3 is 16 amino acids. The trim removed 0 bases at V and 2 bases at J, leaving 6 bases unmatched. Germline CDR1 and CDR2: SGHKS and YYEKEE (reference sequence). Written as DNA, the CDR3 is TGTGCCAGCAGCTTGGTATTAGCGGGGGCCCCCTACGAGCAGTACTTC. The encoded protein is CASSLVLAGAPYEQYF.

This chain uses TRBV25-1 with TRBJ2-7; the match to TRBD2 covers 12 bases. This CDR3 region has 14 residues. The V segment lost 5 bases and the J segment 3 bases; nucleotides outside the gene matches: 2. Germline CDR1 and CDR2: MGHDK and SYGVNS. CDR3: CASSSTSGSYEQYF. CDR3 bases: TGTGCCAGCAGTTCGACTAGCGGGAGCTACGAGCAGTACTTC.

This rearrangement joins TRBV5-6 to TRBJ2-2; 7 nucleotides match TRBD1. This CDR3 is 15 amino acids long. V dropped 5 bases and J dropped 2; count of bases not matched to a gene: 6. The germline gives CDR1 SGHDT, CDR2 YYEEEE. CDR3: CASSFPGGNTGELFF. CDR3 sequence (DNA): TGTGCCAGCAGTTTCCCAGGGGGAAACACCGGGGAGCTGTTTTTT.

The rearrangement joins TRBV28 to TRBJ1-5; D is possibly TRBD1 (5 bases). Per the germline V gene, CDR1 is MDHEN and CDR2 is SYDVKM. The V and J ends lost 5 bases and 4 bases respectively, with 18 bases between them. The CDR3 length is 16 residues. The CDR3 loop reads CASSIMGRPGNQPQHF. The CDR3 region has the DNA TGTGCCAGCAGTATAATGGGACGGCCGGGAAATCAGCCCCAGCATTTT.

The chain recombines TRBV6-5 with TRBJ2-5; 9 bases line up with TRBD1. Germline V gives CDR1 MNHEY, CDR2 SVGAGI. V lost 4 bases, J lost 5 bases, and 11 bases stayed unmatched. This CDR3 spans 16 amino acids. CDR3 sequence reads: CASSFYRDRVRETQYF. DNA for the CDR3: TGTGCCAGCAGTTTTTACCGGGACAGGGTTCGGGAGACCCAGTACTTC.

The chain combines TRBV20-1 with TRBJ2-1; TRBD2 matches at 8 bases. The CDR3 length is 11 residues. CDR1 is DFQATT and CDR2 is SNEGSKA in the germline V gene (reference sequence). V was clipped by 6 bases and J by 14 bases; unmatched bases: 9. The CDR3 DNA reads TGCAGTGCCCCTGGGGGACTAGAGGAGTTCTTC. As protein: CSAPGGLEEFF.